Presented here are 15 T cell receptor beta chains from one specimen sequenced in a study of shared clonotypes between healthy human individuals. Data came from immunoSEQ multiplex PCR; TCRdb stores just in-frame clones and leaves some out. The repertoire includes roughly 220,000 clones, 65% of them detected once, and around 10% sits in the top ten. Input material: memory CD4+ T cells sorted from blood. The subset denotes: CD45RA-negative fraction. The origin of the receptors is a man aged 30 to 45 in good health.

The rearrangement joins TRBV5-5 to TRBJ2-7; D uncertain. This CDR3 has 15 residues. CDR1 SGHKS and CDR2 YYEKEE come from the germline V gene (reference sequence). With 0 bases removed from V and 3 bases from J, the gap between germline ends came to 13 bases. The CDR3 DNA follows: TGTGCCAGCAGCTTGGTTGGTTCGGGCCACTACGAGCAGTACTTC. Translated, it gives CASSLVGSGHYEQYF.

This chain connects TRBV7-2 to TRBJ2-1; 12 bases are shared with TRBD2. Trimming removed 4 bases from V and 3 bases from J; junction bases left unmatched: 1. The germline V gene has CDR1 SGHTA and CDR2 FQGNSA. The CDR3 spans 15 residues. The CDR3 DNA reads TGTGCCAGCAGCTGGACTAGCGGGAACTACAATGAGCAGTTCTTC. This gives the protein CASSWTSGNYNEQFF. The whole variable domain, remainder taken from reference TRBV7-2 and TRBJ2-1, is GAGVSQSPSNKVTEKGKDVELRCDPISGHTALYWYRQSLGQGLEFLIYFQGNSAPDKSGLPSDRFSAERTGGSVSTLTIQRTQQEDSAVYLCASSWTSGNYNEQFFGPGTRLTVL.

The chain combines TRBV6-1 with TRBJ2-1, with 9 bases matching TRBD1. Germline values: CDR1 MNHNS, CDR2 SASEGT. The length of the CDR3 is 13 residues. V trimming: 2 bases; J trimming: 10 bases; junction bases outside the gene matches: 3. The CDR3 DNA reads TGTGCCAGCAGTGAAATGGGACAGGGAGAGCAGTTCTTC. Its translation: CASSEMGQGEQFF.

The chain carries TRBV5-6 and TRBJ2-1; weak D call: TRBD2 (5 bases). Germline V gene lookup returns CDR1 SGHDT and CDR2 YYEEEE. There are 15 residues in the CDR3. With 3 bases removed from V and 4 bases from J, the gap between germline ends came to 14 bases. The CDR3 reads CASSSLAGRYNEQFF. The CDR3 nucleotides are TGTGCCAGCAGCTCCCTCGCGGGCCGATACAATGAGCAGTTCTTC.

The chain recombines TRBV28 with TRBJ1-1, with 8 bases fitting TRBD1. The CDR3 length is 18 residues. V lost 2 bases and J lost 1; bases outside the gene matches: 12. Germline CDR1 is MDHEN and CDR2 is SYDVKM. CDR3 sequence: CASSLPVRTGLRNTEAFF. The CDR3 region has the DNA TGTGCCAGCAGTTTACCGGTGAGGACAGGGTTGCGGAACACTGAAGCTTTCTTT.

The V gene is TRBV2, the J gene TRBJ2-7; possible D gene TRBD1, 5 bases. Trimming left V 8 bases short and J 1 base short, with 15 bases between. CDR3 length: 14 amino acids. The germline gives CDR1 SNHLY, CDR2 FYNNEI. In DNA form, the CDR3 reads TGTGCCAGCCGACAGAGTCCTGCGTCCTACGAGCAGTACTTC. Encoded protein: CASRQSPASYEQYF.

The V call is TRBV11-3, the J call TRBJ2-2; 7 nucleotides line up with TRBD2. Trimming at V came to 3 bases and at J to 7 bases, leaving 5 bases not matched to a gene. CDR1 SGHNT and CDR2 YENEEA come from the germline V gene. The CDR3 has 14 amino acids. The CDR3 DNA sequence: TGTGCCAGCAGCTTTAGTGGCGGGAGCGGGGAGCTGTTTTTT. It specifies CASSFSGGSGELFF.

For the CDR3, the DNA is TGCAGCGTTGAATCGCGGACTAGAACAGATACGCAGTATTTT. The encoded protein is CSVESRTRTDTQYF. V and J are TRBV29-1 and TRBJ2-3, with 7 bases matching TRBD2. The length of the CDR3 is 14 residues. Germline V CDR1 and CDR2: SQVTM, ANQGSEA. V was pared by 2 bases and J by 3 bases, with 5 bases of the junction left unmatched.

V gene TRBV2 combines with J gene TRBJ1-2, with D perhaps matching TRBD1 (5 bases). This CDR3 has 14 residues. Germline V CDR1 and CDR2: SNHLY, FYNNEI. Trimming removed 2 bases from V and 2 bases from J, with 9 bases in between. The CDR3 coding sequence is TGTGCCAGCAGTGAAACCAGGGTAAACTATGGCTACACCTTC. This sequence encodes CASSETRVNYGYTF.

The chain combines TRBV5-6 with TRBJ2-7, with D possibly TRBD2 on 6 matching bases. The CDR3 has 14 amino acids. Per the germline V gene, CDR1 is SGHDT and CDR2 is YYEEEE. The germline V and J ends were trimmed by 2 bases and 2 bases, with 11 bases remaining between them. As DNA, the CDR3 is TGTGCCAGCAGCTTTGGGACTGTTACCTACGAGCAGTACTTC. It specifies CASSFGTVTYEQYF.

This clone was picked up many times. The rearrangement joins TRBV2 to TRBJ2-7; the match to TRBD1 covers 9 bases. Germline V gene data show CDR1 as SNHLY and CDR2 as FYNNEI. The CDR3 totals 13 residues. V was clipped by 5 bases and J by 2 bases; unmatched bases: 1. The DNA of the CDR3 is TGTGCCAGCAGTCGGGACAGGGCCTACGAGCAGTACTTC. Encoded protein: CASSRDRAYEQYF.

This chain uses TRBV5-1 with TRBJ2-1, with a weak D call TRBD2 (5 bases). V was cut by 0 bases and J by 4 bases, with 14 bases left in between. The length of the CDR3 is 16 residues. Germline CDR1 is SGHRS and CDR2 is YFSETQ. Here the CDR3 reads CASSLDEGAAYNEQFF. CDR3 bases: TGCGCCAGCAGCTTGGATGAGGGAGCAGCTTACAATGAGCAGTTCTTC.

This chain connects TRBV6-1 to TRBJ1-5; D call uncertain. The CDR3 extends over 16 amino acids. V lost 2 bases and J lost 0, with 11 bases in between. Germline CDR1 MNHNS, CDR2 SASEGT. The CDR3 bases are TGTGCCAGCAGTGAACAACCGAGTTTTAGCAATCAGCCCCAGCATTTT. Protein sequence: CASSEQPSFSNQPQHF.

This chain uses TRBV5-1 with TRBJ2-1; TRBD2 matches 11 bases. The CDR3 runs 15 residues. Germline-derived CDR1 and CDR2 are SGHRS and YFSETQ. V dropped 4 bases and J dropped 3; count of bases not matched to a gene: 3. In DNA, the CDR3 is TGCGCCAGCAGCCTCGGGACTAGCGGCTACAATGAGCAGTTCTTC. Residues: CASSLGTSGYNEQFF.

The V gene is TRBV6-1, the J gene TRBJ1-4, with no clear D. The CDR3 sequence is 12 residues long. Trimming removed 5 bases at V and 5 bases at J, with 6 bases between. Looked up from germline, CDR1 is MNHNS and CDR2 is SASEGT. CDR3 nucleotides: TGTGCCAGCAGTCGACCGAATGAAAAACTGTTTTTT. It translates to CASSRPNEKLFF.